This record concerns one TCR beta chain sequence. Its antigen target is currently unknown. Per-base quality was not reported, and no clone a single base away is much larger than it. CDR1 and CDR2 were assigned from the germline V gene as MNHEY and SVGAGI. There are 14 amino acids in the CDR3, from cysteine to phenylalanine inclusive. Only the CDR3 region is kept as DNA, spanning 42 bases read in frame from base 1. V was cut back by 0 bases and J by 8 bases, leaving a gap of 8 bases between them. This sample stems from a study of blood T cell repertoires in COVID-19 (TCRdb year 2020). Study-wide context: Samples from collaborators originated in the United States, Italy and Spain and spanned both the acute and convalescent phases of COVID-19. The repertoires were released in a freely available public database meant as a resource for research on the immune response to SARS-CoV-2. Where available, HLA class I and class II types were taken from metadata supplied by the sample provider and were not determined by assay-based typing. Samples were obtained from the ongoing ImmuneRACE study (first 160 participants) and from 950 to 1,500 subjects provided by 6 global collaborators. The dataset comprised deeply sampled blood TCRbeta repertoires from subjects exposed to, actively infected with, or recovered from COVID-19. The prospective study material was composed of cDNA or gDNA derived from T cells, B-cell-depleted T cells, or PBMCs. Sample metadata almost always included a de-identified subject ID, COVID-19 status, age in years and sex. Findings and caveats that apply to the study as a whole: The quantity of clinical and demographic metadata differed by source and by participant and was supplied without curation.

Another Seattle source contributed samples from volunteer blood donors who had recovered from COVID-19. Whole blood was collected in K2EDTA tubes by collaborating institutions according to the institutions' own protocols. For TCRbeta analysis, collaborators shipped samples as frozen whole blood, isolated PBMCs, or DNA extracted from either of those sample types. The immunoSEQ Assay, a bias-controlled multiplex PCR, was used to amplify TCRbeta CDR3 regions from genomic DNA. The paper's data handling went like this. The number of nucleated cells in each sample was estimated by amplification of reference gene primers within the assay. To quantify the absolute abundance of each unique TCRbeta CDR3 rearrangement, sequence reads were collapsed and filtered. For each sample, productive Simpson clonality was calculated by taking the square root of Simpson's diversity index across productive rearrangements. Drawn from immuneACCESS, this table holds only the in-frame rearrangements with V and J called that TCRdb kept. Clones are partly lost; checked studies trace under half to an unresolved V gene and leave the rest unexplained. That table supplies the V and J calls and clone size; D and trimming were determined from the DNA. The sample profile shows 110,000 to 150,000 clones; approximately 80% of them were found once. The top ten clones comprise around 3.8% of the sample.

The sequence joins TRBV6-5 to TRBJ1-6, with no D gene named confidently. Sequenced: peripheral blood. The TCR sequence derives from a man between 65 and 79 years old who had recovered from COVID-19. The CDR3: CASSYSERDSPLHF. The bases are TGTGCCAGCAGTTACTCCGAAAGAGATTCACCCCTCCACTTT.